Given below is one TCR beta chain in context. These data belong to a study of cytomegalovirus exposure and HLA in healthy donors. Generated by immunoSEQ multiplex PCR, the TCRdb table keeps only in-frame clones and is missing some. The sample contains some 120,000 clones, 70% to 90% of which appear only once. CDR1 is KGHSH and CDR2 is LQKENI in the germline V gene. This CDR3 is built from 15 residues. V was shortened by 3 bases and J by 7 bases, with 15 bases between the two germline ends. Material for sequencing was PBMCs. The rearrangement uses TRBV18 and TRBJ2-2, with TRBD1 as a possible D gene (5 bases). This receptor was taken from a woman between 25 and 40 years old in good health and CMV-seronegative. Written as DNA, the CDR3 is TGTGCCAGCTCACCTTTGCAGGGAAGTAGCGGGGAGCTGTTTTTT. It yields the protein CASSPLQGSSGELFF.